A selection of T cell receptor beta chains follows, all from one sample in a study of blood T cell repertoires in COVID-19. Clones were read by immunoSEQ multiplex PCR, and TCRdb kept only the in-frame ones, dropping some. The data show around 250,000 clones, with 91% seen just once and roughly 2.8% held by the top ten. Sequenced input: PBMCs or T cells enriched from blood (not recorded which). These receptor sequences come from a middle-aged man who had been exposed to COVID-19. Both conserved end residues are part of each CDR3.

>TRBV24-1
CATSGWTGWTYEQYF
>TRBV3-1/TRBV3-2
CASSQEGLSSDGYTF
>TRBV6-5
CASRRPGTGVYGYTF
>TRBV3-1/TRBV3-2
CASSQVVGVSSEQYF
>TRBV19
CASSVNLAGGNTPKLYEQYF
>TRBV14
CASSQVYLASPKRDEQFF
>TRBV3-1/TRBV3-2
CASSPGLAGSQETQYF
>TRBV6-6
CASSARSSGYNEQFF
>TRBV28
CASSLYAYEQYF
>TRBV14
CASSQEVGGLAGYNEQFF
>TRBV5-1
CASSFRVSSYNEQFF
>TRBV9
CASSPPGTGFIEQYF
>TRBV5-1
CASRRTGDGYTF
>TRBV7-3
CASSFLGGALYEQFF
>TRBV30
CAWSPFGGSYGYTF